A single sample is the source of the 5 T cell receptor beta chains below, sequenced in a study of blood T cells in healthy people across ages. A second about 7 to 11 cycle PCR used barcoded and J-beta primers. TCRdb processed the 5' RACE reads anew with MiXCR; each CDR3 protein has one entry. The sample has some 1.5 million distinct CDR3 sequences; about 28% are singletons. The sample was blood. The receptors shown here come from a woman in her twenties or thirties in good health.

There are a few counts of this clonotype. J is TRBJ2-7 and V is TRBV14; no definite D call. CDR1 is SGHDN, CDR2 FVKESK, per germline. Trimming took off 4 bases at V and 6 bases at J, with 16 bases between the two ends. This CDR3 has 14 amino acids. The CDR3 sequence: CASSPSGSSGEQYF. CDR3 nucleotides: TGTGCCAGCAGCCCAAGTGGCTCGAGTGGCGAGCAGTACTTC.

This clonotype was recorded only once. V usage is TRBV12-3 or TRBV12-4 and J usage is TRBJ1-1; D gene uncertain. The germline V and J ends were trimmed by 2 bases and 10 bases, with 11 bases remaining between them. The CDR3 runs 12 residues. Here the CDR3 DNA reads TGTGCCAGCAGTTTATCTAGCTTTGGAGCTTTCTTT. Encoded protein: CASSLSSFGAFF.

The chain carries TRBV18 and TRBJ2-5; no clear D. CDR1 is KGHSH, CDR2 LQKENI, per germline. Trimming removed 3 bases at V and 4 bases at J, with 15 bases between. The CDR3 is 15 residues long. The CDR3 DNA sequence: TGTGCCAGCTCACCGCGGAAATCCATCTCAGAGACCCAGTACTTC. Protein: CASSPRKSISETQYF. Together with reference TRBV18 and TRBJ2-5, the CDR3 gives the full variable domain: NAGVMQNPRHLVRRRGQEARLRCSPMKGHSHVYWYRQLPEEGLKFMVYLQKENIIDESGMPKERFSAEFPKEGPSILRIQQVVRGDSAAYFCASSPRKSISETQYFGPGTRLLVL.

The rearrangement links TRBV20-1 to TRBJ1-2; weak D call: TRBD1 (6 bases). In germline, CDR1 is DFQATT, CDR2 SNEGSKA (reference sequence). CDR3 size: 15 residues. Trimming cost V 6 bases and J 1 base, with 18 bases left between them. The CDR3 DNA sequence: TGCAGTGCCCGAAAGTCGGGGGGCAGTAACTATGGCTACACCTTC. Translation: CSARKSGGSNYGYTF.

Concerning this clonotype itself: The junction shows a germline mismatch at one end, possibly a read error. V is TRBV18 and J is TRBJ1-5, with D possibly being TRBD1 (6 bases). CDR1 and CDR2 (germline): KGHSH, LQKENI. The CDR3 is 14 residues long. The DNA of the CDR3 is TGTGCCAGCTCCGGGGACATTAGCAATCATCCCCAGCATTTT. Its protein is CASSGDISNHPQHF.